This passage covers 29 T cell receptor beta chains from one sample sequenced in a study of beta chain features in type 1 diabetes. cDNA synthesis used the whole RNA isolate, giving expressed TCRB sequences. Produced via immunoSEQ multiplex PCR; TCRdb's table is partial and in-frame only. The sample includes hundreds of thousands of clones, 15% to 18% of them seen just once. Material for sequencing was naive CD4+ T cells from blood. The receptors here all came from a man between 18 and 35 years old in good health.

As DNA, the CDR3 is TGTGCCAGTAGTGCCACCGACAGGGGATCATGGGAGACCCAGTACTTC. Encoded protein: CASSATDRGSWETQYF. The rearrangement joins TRBV19 to TRBJ2-5; 8 bases line up with TRBD1. The CDR3 covers 16 residues. Germline CDR1 and CDR2: LNHDA and SQIVND (reference sequence). The V gene end was trimmed by 5 bases and the J gene end by 5 bases; junction bases not matched to a gene: 13.

As DNA, the CDR3 is TGTGCCAGCAGTTACCGGGACTCCTACGAGCAGTACTTC. Translation gives CASSYRDSYEQYF. The chain uses TRBV6-5 and TRBJ2-7, with D maybe TRBD2 (5 bases). Germline V gene lookup returns CDR1 MNHEY and CDR2 SVGAGI. The CDR3 consists of 13 residues. Trimming pared 2 bases from V and 0 bases from J, leaving 5 bases between.

This clone appeared a few times. The genes are TRBV2 and TRBJ1-5, with a tentative D call TRBD1 (5 bases). CDR1 is SNHLY and CDR2 is FYNNEI in the germline V gene. V lost 0 bases to trimming and J lost 4 bases, with 10 bases between them. The CDR3 runs to 15 residues. The CDR3 sequence is CASSEARGGNQPQHF. The CDR3 nucleotides are TGTGCCAGCAGTGAAGCGCGGGGGGGGAATCAGCCCCAGCATTTT.

The table lists this clone with a few counts. The gene calls are TRBV7-3 and TRBJ2-5; D remains ambiguous. The CDR3 sequence is 15 residues long. Germline V gene sequence: CDR1 SGHTA, CDR2 FQGTGA. V dropped 1 base and J dropped 2 bases, with 11 bases sitting between them. CDR3 coding DNA: TGTGCCAGCAGCTTAAGTCTCGGCCATCAAGAGACCCAGTACTTC. It encodes CASSLSLGHQETQYF. Full variable domain (rest looked up from reference TRBV7-3 and TRBJ2-5): GAGVSQTPSNKVTEKGKYVELRCDPISGHTALYWYRQSLGQGPEFLIYFQGTGAADDSGLPNDRFFAVRPEGSVSTLKIQRTERGDSAVYLCASSLSLGHQETQYFGPGTRLLVL.

This clone was seen only a few times. This chain connects TRBV5-4 to TRBJ1-2; perhaps TRBD1 as D (6 bases). This CDR3 spans 15 amino acids. Germline assignment: CDR1 SGHNT and CDR2 YYREEE (reference sequence). V lost 2 bases and J 8 bases, leaving 19 bases between the germline ends. The CDR3 nucleotides read TGTGCCAGCAGCTTAGATCTACAGGGATTAAGCGGCTACACCTTC. Residues: CASSLDLQGLSGYTF.

The chain joins TRBV15 to TRBJ2-4; 8 bases fit TRBD1. This CDR3 is built from 17 residues. The germline V gene has CDR1 LNHNV and CDR2 YYDKDF (reference sequence). The trim removed 0 bases at V and 1 base at J, leaving 5 bases unmatched. CDR3 DNA sequence: TGTGCCACCAGCAGAGACCGGACAGGGTATGCCAAAAACATTCAGTACTTC. This sequence encodes CATSRDRTGYAKNIQYF.

This clone was detected only a few times. This chain connects TRBV18 to TRBJ2-7; TRBD1 aligns across 9 bases. This CDR3 region has 14 residues. After removal of 5 bases from V and 6 bases from J, the junction contained 8 bases not matched to a gene. Germline CDR1 KGHSH, CDR2 LQKENI. CDR3 sequence (DNA): TGTGCCAGCTCATCAACAGGGGGCCCTATCGAGCAGTACTTC. Protein: CASSSTGGPIEQYF.

This rearrangement joins TRBV7-2 to TRBJ2-1, with D possibly matching TRBD1 (6 bases). This CDR3 region has 13 residues. V shed 4 bases and J shed 7 bases, with 11 bases lying between them. CDR1 is SGHTA, CDR2 FQGNSA, per germline. In DNA, the CDR3 is TGTGCCAGCAGCTCCTACAGGGCGAATGAGCAGTTCTTC. It translates to CASSSYRANEQFF.

In its sample, this clone was seen a few times. This sequence joins TRBV7-2 and TRBJ2-7; D is perhaps TRBD2 (5 bases). V was trimmed by 0 bases and J by 2 bases, leaving 11 bases between them. Germline CDR1 reads SGHTA; CDR2 reads FQGNSA. The CDR3 totals 15 residues. This chain's CDR3 is CASSLAGVGAYEQYF. Written as DNA, the CDR3 is TGTGCCAGCAGCTTAGCGGGTGTCGGGGCCTACGAGCAGTACTTC.

J is TRBJ2-1 and V is TRBV11-2; 8 bases fit TRBD2. After removal of 5 bases from V and 7 bases from J, the junction contained 10 bases not matched to a gene. Germline CDR1 is SGHAT and CDR2 is FQNNGV. The CDR3 covers 15 residues. The CDR3 reads CASSPTGGPRNEQFF. Here the CDR3 DNA reads TGTGCCAGCAGCCCGACGGGGGGGCCTAGAAATGAGCAGTTCTTC. Full variable domain (missing parts from reference TRBV11-2 and TRBJ2-1): EAGVAQSPRYKIIEKRQSVAFWCNPISGHATLYWYQQILGQGPKLLIQFQNNGVVDDSQLPKDRFSAERLKGVDSTLKIQPAKLEDSAVYLCASSPTGGPRNEQFFGPGTRLTVL.

The chain joins TRBV7-6 to TRBJ2-5; a weak D match, TRBD1 (6 bases). V was trimmed by 5 bases and J by 1 base, leaving 14 bases between them. The CDR3 is 15 amino acids. Germline lookup yields CDR1 SGHVS and CDR2 FNYEAQ. The CDR3 bases are TGTGCCAGCAGCCCAAGACAGGTTGTCCAAGAGACCCAGTACTTC. Translating gives CASSPRQVVQETQYF.

The sample holds a few counts of this clone. J is TRBJ2-1 and V is TRBV4-3, with a possible D match to TRBD2 (6 bases). This CDR3 is built from 14 residues. Germline V gene lookup returns CDR1 LGHNA and CDR2 YSLEER. The ends were cut back, 7 bases at V and 4 bases at J, with 14 bases in the middle. CDR3 amino acids: CASTPGDGYNEQFF. The CDR3 DNA sequence: TGCGCCAGCACCCCGGGGGACGGGTACAATGAGCAGTTCTTC.

V gene TRBV5-6 combines with J gene TRBJ1-1, with D possibly being TRBD1 (6 bases). Germline V gives CDR1 SGHDT, CDR2 YYEEEE. The V end lost 0 bases, the J end lost 5 bases, and 14 bases lay between the germline ends. This CDR3 has 15 amino acids. The CDR3 bases are TGTGCCAGCAGCTTGGTCGGGGGGCTAGGAACTGAAGCTTTCTTT. Protein: CASSLVGGLGTEAFF.

This clone was counted between two and nine times. This chain connects TRBV28 to TRBJ2-1; 11 bases are shared with TRBD1. This CDR3 spans 17 amino acids. Germline CDR1 and CDR2: MDHEN and SYDVKM. With V trimmed by 4 bases and J by 9 bases, 14 bases remained unmatched. The CDR3, as DNA: TGTGCCAGCAGTTCCCCGGGACAGGGGGGTTCCACCAGTGAGCAGTTCTTC. Its protein product is CASSSPGQGGSTSEQFF.

This clone was recorded a few times. The V call is TRBV29-1, the J call TRBJ1-4, with D maybe TRBD1 (6 bases). The CDR3 is 15 residues long. The germline V gene has CDR1 SQVTM and CDR2 ANQGSEA. V dropped 1 base and J dropped 0 bases, with 9 bases sitting between them. In nucleotides, the CDR3 is TGCAGCGTTGAAGGAGGGGGTTCAACTAATGAAAAACTGTTTTTT. Translating it yields CSVEGGGSTNEKLFF.

The chain has TRBV11-3 and TRBJ1-3; no firm D call. V was trimmed by 5 bases and J by 5 bases, leaving 10 bases between them. Germline V gene sequence: CDR1 SGHNT, CDR2 YENEEA. The CDR3 has 13 residues. The CDR3 DNA reads as TGTGCCAGCAGCCCCAGTGAGAGAAACACCATATATTTT. Translation: CASSPSERNTIYF.

This clone has just a few counts. This rearrangement joins TRBV5-1 to TRBJ2-3; the D gene is possibly TRBD2 (5 bases). Germline CDR1 SGHRS, CDR2 YFSETQ. This CDR3 contains 14 residues. V gave up 0 bases and J gave up 5 bases, with 10 bases separating them. CDR3 amino acids: CASSLGARGDTQYF. CDR3 in DNA: TGCGCCAGCAGCTTGGGAGCTCGGGGAGATACGCAGTATTTT.

This clone turned up a few times. The chain carries TRBV9 and TRBJ2-7; D is possibly TRBD1 or TRBD2 (5 bases each). V lost 2 bases to trimming and J lost 3 bases, with 18 bases between them. The CDR3 length is 16 residues. Germline CDR1 reads SGDLS; CDR2 reads YYNGEE. The DNA of the CDR3 is TGTGCCAGCAGCGTCTTTGGGAGCGAGGGGCTCTACGAGCAGTACTTC. It codes for CASSVFGSEGLYEQYF.

The chain recombines TRBV6-4 with TRBJ2-3; D is undetermined. This CDR3 spans 15 amino acids. V was trimmed by 0 bases and J by 0 bases, leaving 7 bases between them. The germline V gene encodes CDR1 MRHNA and CDR2 SNTAGT. CDR3 sequence reads: CASSDSWLSTDTQYF. CDR3 DNA: TGTGCCAGCAGTGACTCGTGGCTTAGCACAGATACGCAGTATTTT.

Only a few counts were recorded for this clone. This chain connects TRBV4-1 to TRBJ2-4; TRBD1 aligns across 7 bases. V dropped 2 bases and J dropped 4; count of bases not matched to a gene: 8. CDR1 and CDR2 (germline): MGHRA, YSYEKL. This CDR3 comprises 16 residues. Here the CDR3 DNA reads TGCGCCAGCAGCCAACAGGGGGTAGTAGTTAAAAACATTCAGTACTTC. As protein: CASSQQGVVVKNIQYF.

This clone was picked up a small number of times. The V gene is TRBV18, the J gene TRBJ1-2; TRBD1 might be the D (6 bases). The CDR3 has 15 amino acids. V was clipped by 2 bases and J by 8 bases, with 18 bases between them. Germline lookup yields CDR1 KGHSH and CDR2 LQKENI. DNA for the CDR3: TGTGCCAGCTCACCAAAACAGGGCGAGACGTTGGGCTACACCTTC. Encoded protein: CASSPKQGETLGYTF. Full variable domain (remainder filled in from reference TRBV18 and TRBJ1-2): NAGVMQNPRHLVRRRGQEARLRCSPMKGHSHVYWYRQLPEEGLKFMVYLQKENIIDESGMPKERFSAEFPKEGPSILRIQQVVRGDSAAYFCASSPKQGETLGYTFGSGTRLTVV.

V gene TRBV7-2 combines with J gene TRBJ1-4; weak D call: TRBD1 (5 bases). The CDR3 has 16 residues. The ends were cut back, 5 bases at V and 1 base at J, with 14 bases in the middle. In germline, CDR1 is SGHTA, CDR2 FQGNSA. Here the CDR3 DNA reads TGTGCCAGCAGCGTTGGAATGGGGGTAACTAATGAAAAACTGTTTTTT. Translation: CASSVGMGVTNEKLFF.

There are a few counts of this clone. This chain connects TRBV27 to TRBJ2-7; D may be TRBD2 (6 bases). Between the trimmed V and J ends, which lost 5 bases and 5 bases, there was a span of 16 bases. CDR3 length: 14 residues. In germline, CDR1 is MNHEY, CDR2 SMNVEV (reference sequence). The CDR3 nucleotides read TGTGCCAGCAGTCAGACTAGTTTAGGAAACGAGCAGTACTTC. Its protein product is CASSQTSLGNEQYF.

This clone turned up a few times. This chain joins TRBV10-3 and TRBJ1-5; D remains ambiguous. Germline V gene data show CDR1 as ENHRY and CDR2 as SYGVKD. Trimming removed 6 bases at V and 0 bases at J, with 12 bases between. The CDR3 has 15 amino acids. In DNA form, the CDR3 reads TGTGCCATCAGCGAACAGTTAAATAGCAATCAGCCCCAGCATTTT. Protein product: CAISEQLNSNQPQHF.

This clone was picked up a small number of times. The CDR3 reads CASSQTGVSEKLFF. The CDR3 coding sequence is TGTGCCAGTAGCCAAACAGGGGTGAGCGAAAAACTGTTTTTT. The chain combines TRBV19 with TRBJ1-4; 7 bases agree with TRBD1. The junction had 9 bases not matched to a gene; V was cut back by 6 bases and J by 8 bases. The CDR3 spans 14 residues. The germline CDR1 and CDR2 sequences are LNHDA and SQIVND (reference sequence).

DNA for the CDR3: TGTGCCAGCAGGCCCGGGGCGGGAGTCTCCTACGAGCAGTACTTC. Translating it yields CASRPGAGVSYEQYF. The rearrangement joins TRBV7-2 to TRBJ2-7, with 7 bases that match TRBD2. The V segment lost 6 bases and the J segment 0 bases; nucleotides outside the gene matches: 8. CDR3 length: 15 residues. Germline CDR1 SGHTA, CDR2 FQGNSA.

This clone was seen a few times. This chain links TRBV19 with TRBJ1-1; D gene uncertain. V lost 7 bases, J lost 6 bases, and 15 bases lay in between. The CDR3 totals 13 residues. The germline V gene has CDR1 LNHDA and CDR2 SQIVND (reference sequence). CDR3 protein: CASTPRPSAEAFF. The CDR3 DNA is TGTGCCAGTACCCCACGGCCCTCGGCTGAAGCTTTCTTT.

This clone appeared a few times. V gene TRBV6-5 combines with J gene TRBJ2-3; 9 nucleotides align to TRBD1. Looked up from germline, CDR1 is MNHEY and CDR2 is SVGAGI. With 8 bases clipped from V and 3 bases from J, the junction kept 6 bases outside the gene matches. There are 14 residues in the CDR3. The CDR3 bases are TGTGCCAGCGGGAGACAGGGGGGAACAGATACGCAGTATTTT. Protein sequence: CASGRQGGTDTQYF.

This rearrangement joins TRBV25-1 to TRBJ2-2; D is possibly TRBD1 (8 bases). The germline gives CDR1 MGHDK, CDR2 SYGVNS. The CDR3 totals 16 residues. V was cut by 6 bases and J by 5 bases, with 19 bases left in between. CDR3 sequence: CASSPLDRGGTGELFF. In nucleotides, the CDR3 is TGTGCCAGCAGCCCACTTGACAGGGGAGGGACCGGGGAGCTGTTTTTT.